This T cell receptor beta chain was captured in a study of cytomegalovirus exposure and HLA in healthy donors. The study, taken as a whole, reports: A later examination showed that TCR association rates differed by HLA locus, with DRB1 most and HLA-C fewest.

Only one count was recorded for this clone. The antigen remains unidentified. Germline and junction disagree at one end, which may indicate a read error. The CDR3 runs to 17 residues. The germline gives CDR1 SSHAT, CDR2 FNYEAQ (reference sequence). Donors were ostensibly healthy at sampling, although undocumented immune exposures were probable. A multiplex PCR was run with 60 Vbeta primers and 13 Jbeta primers. Produced via immunoSEQ multiplex PCR; TCRdb's table is partial and in-frame only. The sample has 90,000 or so clones; 65% to 85% are singletons. Sample: PBMCs. The V call is TRBV7-7, the J call TRBJ2-1; 13 bases are shared with TRBD2. This sequence was found in a man aged 50-60 years in good health and CMV-seronegative. This chain's CDR3 is CASSPGRTSGGVYEQFF. The CDR3 region has the DNA TGTGCTAGCAGCCCCGGGCGGACTAGCGGGGGTGTATATGAGCAGTTCTTC.